This TCR beta chain was documented in a study of long-term antiretroviral therapy in people with HIV. Whole-study findings and limits: Repertoires looked antigen-experienced, with only a slight naive shift after ART. Repertoire composition at all time points was dominated by clones that had expanded before ART. Diversity measured after ART increased yet remained under transplant donor controls.

Concerning this clone: Its antigen remains unidentified.

Samples were assayed with immunoSEQ v3.0 at survey level. Produced via immunoSEQ multiplex PCR; TCRdb's table is partial and in-frame only. The sample holds around 35,000 clones, around 97% seen once. Every donor had one or more pre-ART and two or more post-ART PBMC samples. The CDR3 covers 14 residues. Trimming removed 1 base at V and 6 bases at J, with 10 bases between. Germline values: CDR1 LGHNA, CDR2 YSLEER. The chain couples TRBV4-3 to TRBJ2-1, with D hard to call. The clonotype comes from a man younger than 45 with HIV. Sample: unsorted PBMCs, taken 6.9 years after starting antiretroviral therapy. In DNA form, the CDR3 reads TGCGCCAGCAGCCAAGTATTACAGTTCAATGAGCAGTTCTTC. It translates to CASSQVLQFNEQFF.